These 29 T cell receptor beta chains came from one sample sequenced in a study of OX40 agonist ivuxolimab in advanced cancers. Measured with immunoSEQ multiplex PCR; TCRdb has only the in-frame clones, and not every one. The sample consists of 48,000 or so clones, 75% to 85% of them appearing once. This material consisted of CD4+ or CD8+ T cells sorted from blood, taken in a trial of the OX40 agonist ivuxolimab. The receptors stem from an adult with an advanced solid tumor such as melanoma, head and neck, liver or kidney cancer.

As concerns this clone: At the DNA level, this CDR3 is encoded by other sequences in the same sample as well. The DNA of the CDR3 is TGTGCCAGCAGCGCGGGACAGGGCGAAGAGACCCAGTACTTC. The encoded protein is CASSAGQGEETQYF. The chain has TRBV5-4 and TRBJ2-5; 9 bases align to TRBD1. From germline, CDR1 is SGHNT and CDR2 YYREEE (reference sequence). V lost 4 bases and J lost 3; bases outside the gene matches: 4. There are 14 residues in the CDR3. Complete variable domain (other parts from reference TRBV5-4 and TRBJ2-5): ETGVTQSPTHLIKTRGQQVTLRCSSQSGHNTVSWYQQALGQGPQFIFQYYREEENGRGNFPPRFSGLQFPNYSSELNVNALELDDSALYLCASSAGQGEETQYFGPGTRLLVL.

This sequence joins TRBV7-2 and TRBJ1-5; TRBD1 is a possible D gene (6 bases). In germline, CDR1 is SGHTA, CDR2 FQGNSA. The CDR3 spans 15 residues. V shed 4 bases and J shed 6 bases, with 16 bases lying between them. The CDR3 nucleotides are TGTGCCAGCAGCTCAACGAGTGGGGGCGGTCAGCCCCAGCATTTT. Protein: CASSSTSGGGQPQHF.

J is TRBJ1-6 and V is TRBV4-3; a weak D match, TRBD1 (5 bases). The germline V gene has CDR1 LGHNA and CDR2 YSLEER. Deletions cut 2 bases from V and 6 bases from J, with 11 bases between. This CDR3 spans 15 amino acids. CDR3 sequence (DNA): TGCGCCAGCAGCCAAAAGGGGCAGGCTAATTCACCCCTCCACTTT. It specifies CASSQKGQANSPLHF.

This chain uses TRBV30 with TRBJ1-6; D gene unclear. CDR1 is GTSNPN and CDR2 is SVGIG in the germline V gene (reference sequence). The CDR3 runs to 14 residues. V was trimmed by 3 bases and J by 5 bases, leaving 11 bases between them. The CDR3 loop is CAWRGGWDNSPLHF. For the CDR3, the DNA is TGTGCCTGGAGGGGAGGTTGGGATAATTCACCCCTCCACTTT.

The chain uses TRBV19 and TRBJ2-7; 9 bases match TRBD1. Germline V gene lookup returns CDR1 LNHDA and CDR2 SQIVND (reference sequence). V dropped 6 bases and J dropped 7; count of bases not matched to a gene: 13. The CDR3 runs 15 residues. The CDR3 protein is CASSERLGQGMEQYF. The CDR3 DNA sequence: TGTGCCAGTAGCGAACGCCTGGGACAGGGTATGGAGCAGTACTTC.

V and J are TRBV4-1 and TRBJ2-2; 7 bases line up with TRBD1. V gave up 6 bases and J gave up 3 bases; unmatched junction bases: 7. Germline values: CDR1 MGHRA, CDR2 YSYEKL. The CDR3 runs to 15 residues. CDR3 in DNA: TGCGCCAGCAGACCGGGACAGCGTTACACCGGGGAGCTGTTTTTT. It is translated as CASRPGQRYTGELFF.

The chain is built from TRBV5-1 and TRBJ1-2; tentatively, D is TRBD1 (5 bases). Germline V gene lookup returns CDR1 SGHRS and CDR2 YFSETQ. CDR3 size: 13 residues. Trimming removed 3 bases at V and 1 base at J, with 7 bases between. The CDR3 nucleotides read TGCGCCAGCAGCTCTCAGGGTAACTATGGCTACACCTTC. This translates into CASSSQGNYGYTF.

The rearrangement links TRBV7-9 to TRBJ1-5; 12 positions agree with TRBD1. CDR1 and CDR2 (germline): SEHNR, FQNEAQ (reference sequence). The CDR3 length is 16 residues. Trimming removed 5 bases from V and 3 bases from J; junction bases left unmatched: 5. CDR3 amino acids: CASSTGTGGINQPQHF. The CDR3 nucleotides are TGTGCCAGCAGCACCGGGACAGGGGGCATCAATCAGCCCCAGCATTTT.

The V gene is TRBV9, the J gene TRBJ1-1; D remains ambiguous. The CDR3 sequence is 13 residues long. V lost 0 bases to trimming and J lost 1 base, with 4 bases between them. Germline lookup yields CDR1 SGDLS and CDR2 YYNGEE. Here the CDR3 reads CASSVVPNTEAFF. The CDR3 DNA is TGTGCCAGCAGCGTAGTACCGAACACTGAAGCTTTCTTT. Variable domain in full (rest from reference TRBV9 and TRBJ1-1): DSGVTQTPKHLITATGQRVTLRCSPRSGDLSVYWYQQSLDQGLQFLIQYYNGEERAKGNILERFSAQQFPDLHSELNLSSLELGDSALYFCASSVVPNTEAFFGQGTRLTVV.

This chain links TRBV6-5 with TRBJ2-7, with D perhaps TRBD1 (6 bases). Per the germline V gene, CDR1 is MNHEY and CDR2 is SVGAGI. Trimming took off 7 bases at V and 3 bases at J, with 13 bases between the two ends. CDR3 length: 13 amino acids. The CDR3 protein is CASTSDRGYEQYF. In DNA, the CDR3 is TGTGCCAGCACCTCGGACAGAGGCTACGAGCAGTACTTC.

The chain uses TRBV18 and TRBJ1-1, with no clear D. The CDR3 totals 15 residues. Germline V gene data show CDR1 as KGHSH and CDR2 as LQKENI. V was clipped by 0 bases and J by 1 base, with 9 bases between them. CDR3 region: CASSPPGFENTEAFF. The CDR3 DNA reads as TGTGCCAGCTCACCACCTGGTTTCGAGAACACTGAAGCTTTCTTT.

V and J are TRBV7-2 and TRBJ2-7; D is unresolved. V was trimmed by 4 bases and J by 6 bases, leaving 10 bases between them. The germline gives CDR1 SGHTA, CDR2 FQGNSA. The CDR3 runs 12 residues. DNA of the CDR3: TGTGCCAGCAGCTCCCTGGGATCCGAGCAGTACTTC. As protein: CASSSLGSEQYF.

V and J are TRBV11-2 and TRBJ1-6; the D is unclear. This CDR3 contains 15 residues. Germline V gene lookup returns CDR1 SGHAT and CDR2 FQNNGV. The ends were cut back, 4 bases at V and 7 bases at J, with 14 bases in the middle. CDR3 in DNA: TGTGCCAGCAGCTCCAGCCCAGCCGGGAATTCACCCCTCCACTTT. Translated, it gives CASSSSPAGNSPLHF.

In its sample, this clone was seen a few times. The chain combines TRBV29-1 with TRBJ2-7; 7 positions match TRBD2. Germline CDR1 and CDR2: SQVTM and ANQGSEA. This CDR3 comprises 14 residues. Germline trimming cut 6 bases from V and 9 bases from J; bases unmatched to any gene: 17. This CDR3 reads CSVETGTIVPGQYF. CDR3 DNA sequence: TGCAGCGTCGAAACCGGGACTATCGTCCCGGGGCAGTACTTC.

The genes are TRBV6-1 and TRBJ2-7, with TRBD1 matching 8 bases. CDR3 size: 14 residues. V lost 11 bases to trimming and J lost 3 bases; unmatched junction nucleotides: 12. Looked up from germline, CDR1 is MNHNS and CDR2 is SASEGT. CDR3 protein: CAVGQARIIYEQYF. Here the CDR3 DNA reads TGTGCCGTGGGACAGGCGCGGATTATCTACGAGCAGTACTTC.

CDR3: CASSLVPANTEAFF. Written as DNA, the CDR3 is TGCGCCAGCAGCTTGGTTCCGGCGAACACTGAAGCTTTCTTT. The chain recombines TRBV5-1 with TRBJ1-1; unclear D gene. Deletions cut 0 bases from V and 1 base from J, with 7 bases between. CDR3 length equals 14 residues. Germline assignment: CDR1 SGHRS and CDR2 YFSETQ.

The V and J genes are TRBV19 and TRBJ2-5; D unresolved. This CDR3 region has 14 residues. Germline values: CDR1 LNHDA, CDR2 SQIVND (reference sequence). V was pared by 6 bases and J by 5 bases, with 16 bases between. CDR3 sequence (DNA): TGTGCCAGTAGCCCCTCGGGTTTCGGGGAGACCCAGTACTTC. Translated: CASSPSGFGETQYF.

The chain uses TRBV7-2 and TRBJ1-1, with 7 bases aligning to TRBD1. Germline values: CDR1 SGHTA, CDR2 FQGNSA. The CDR3 length is 13 residues. V shed 3 bases, J shed 8 bases, and the junction held 6 bases outside the gene matches. In nucleotides, the CDR3 is TGTGCCAGCAGCTTGACAGGGAGTGTAGAAGCTTTCTTT. Translated: CASSLTGSVEAFF.

The sample holds a few counts of this clone. This chain connects TRBV4-3 to TRBJ1-1, with D possibly TRBD1 on 5 matching bases. The V end lost 2 bases, the J end lost 3 bases, and 13 bases lay between the germline ends. From germline, CDR1 is LGHNA and CDR2 YSLEER. This CDR3 has 15 amino acids. The CDR3 bases are TGCGCCAGCAGCCAACCAGCCTTGGGGGACACTGAAGCTTTCTTT. The encoded protein is CASSQPALGDTEAFF.

V and J are TRBV2 and TRBJ2-1, with 7 bases that match TRBD2. The CDR3 is made up of 13 amino acids. The V and J ends lost 10 bases and 5 bases, in that order; junction bases with no gene match: 8. Per the germline V gene, CDR1 is SNHLY and CDR2 is FYNNEI. CDR3 bases: TGTGCCACCAGGGACGGGGGGAACAATGAGCAGTTCTTC. It is translated as CATRDGGNNEQFF.

This rearrangement joins TRBV4-3 to TRBJ2-3, with D maybe TRBD2 (6 bases). The CDR3 totals 19 residues. Germline V gene sequence: CDR1 LGHNA, CDR2 YSLEER. The V end lost 4 bases, the J end lost 2 bases, and 25 bases lay between the germline ends. The DNA for the CDR3 is TGCGCCAGCAGCCGTTTAGAGTCGGGGGTTTATTTTCTCACAGATACGCAGTATTTT. Its translation is CASSRLESGVYFLTDTQYF.

The chain links TRBV4-3 to TRBJ2-6; no definite D call. The V gene's germline CDR1 is LGHNA and CDR2 YSLEER. The CDR3 has 15 amino acids. V was cut by 4 bases and J by 1 base, with 8 bases left in between. The CDR3: CASSPGLSGANVLTF. The CDR3 DNA sequence: TGCGCCAGCAGCCCCGGCCTTTCTGGGGCCAACGTCCTGACTTTC.

Comments on this clone: Other DNA sequences in the sample encode the same CDR3. This chain uses TRBV5-1 with TRBJ1-2; D unresolved. The length of the CDR3 is 13 residues. V gave up 4 bases and J gave up 2 bases, with 9 bases separating them. Germline assignment: CDR1 SGHRS and CDR2 YFSETQ. DNA of the CDR3: TGCGCCAGCAGCCCGGGCCTAAACTATGGCTACACCTTC. Protein sequence: CASSPGLNYGYTF.

V usage is TRBV19 and J usage is TRBJ2-4; 11 bases are shared with TRBD1. This CDR3 spans 14 amino acids. The trim removed 4 bases at V and 7 bases at J, leaving 3 bases unmatched. The V gene's germline CDR1 is LNHDA and CDR2 SQIVND (reference sequence). The CDR3 nucleotides read TGTGCCAGTAGTACCCGGGACAGGGGGAACATTCAGTACTTC. This codes for CASSTRDRGNIQYF.

This rearrangement joins TRBV9 to TRBJ1-5; no clear D. Trimming stripped 4 bases from V and 2 bases from J, with 22 bases between. The germline CDR1 and CDR2 sequences are SGDLS and YYNGEE. This CDR3 is built from 18 residues. The CDR3 sequence: CASSTSSAGPSGNQPQHF. CDR3 bases: TGTGCCAGCAGCACCTCGAGCGCTGGGCCTTCGGGCAATCAGCCCCAGCATTTT. The variable domain in full, with the rest retrieved from reference TRBV9 and TRBJ1-5, is DSGVTQTPKHLITATGQRVTLRCSPRSGDLSVYWYQQSLDQGLQFLIQYYNGEERAKGNILERFSAQQFPDLHSELNLSSLELGDSALYFCASSTSSAGPSGNQPQHFGDGTRLSIL.

This clone was picked up one time. The rearrangement uses TRBV6-5 and TRBJ1-3; 7 positions agree with TRBD1. This CDR3 has 13 residues. V dropped 8 bases and J dropped 0; count of bases not matched to a gene: 1. CDR1 and CDR2 from the germline V gene are MNHEY and SVGAGI. Here the CDR3 DNA reads TGTGCCAGCGGGACAGCCTCTGGAAACACCATATATTTT. It translates to CASGTASGNTIYF.

The chain links TRBV11-3 to TRBJ2-3; D tentatively fits TRBD1 or TRBD2 (5 bases each). This CDR3 is built from 14 residues. The germline gives CDR1 SGHNT, CDR2 YENEEA. The germline V and J ends were trimmed by 1 base and 4 bases, with 9 bases remaining between them. The CDR3 bases are TGTGCCAGCAGCTTAGGAGGGGTCGCAGATACGCAGTATTTT. Translation gives CASSLGGVADTQYF. Complete variable domain (other parts from reference TRBV11-3 and TRBJ2-3): EAGVVQSPRYKIIEKKQPVAFWCNPISGHNTLYWYLQNLGQGPELLIRYENEEAVDDSQLPKDRFSAERLKGVDSTLKIQPAELGDSAVYLCASSLGGVADTQYFGPGTRLTVL.

This chain uses TRBV7-2 with TRBJ1-3, with D hard to call. Trimming cost V 11 bases and J 4 bases, with 18 bases left between them. This CDR3 is 14 amino acids long. CDR1 is SGHTA and CDR2 is FQGNSA in the germline V gene. CDR3 coding DNA: TGTGCCGCGACGGATAGCCCTTTGGGAAACACCATATATTTT. Protein sequence: CAATDSPLGNTIYF.

The CDR3: CASSRLAGRLIEQFF. Written as DNA, the CDR3 is TGTGCCAGCTCACGACTAGCGGGGAGGCTTATTGAGCAGTTCTTC. The chain is built from TRBV18 and TRBJ2-1, with 11 positions matching TRBD2. This CDR3 is 15 amino acids long. Trimming took 4 bases from V and 9 from J; bases not matched to a gene: 8. Germline V gene lookup returns CDR1 KGHSH and CDR2 LQKENI.